The T cell receptor beta chain described here comes from a study of blood T cell repertoires in COVID-19. Whole-study context: COVID-19 samples, acute and convalescent, were from the United States, Italy and Spain. T cells, B-cell-depleted T cells, or PBMCs supplied cDNA or gDNA.

The study assigned cohorts using participant-reported clinical history. Study processing details: The authors estimated nucleated cell counts from reference gene primer amplification. Profiled with immunoSEQ multiplex PCR; TCRdb holds only in-frame clones, not every one. The V and J calls and clone size come from that table; D and trimming were worked out from the DNA. This table has hundreds of thousands of clones, around nine tenths appearing once. The CDR3 has 14 residues. Per the germline V gene, CDR1 is LNHDA and CDR2 is SQIVND (reference sequence). The V segment lost 6 bases and the J segment 0 bases; nucleotides outside the gene matches: 4.

The receptor was isolated from a young woman who had been exposed to COVID-19. The chain has TRBV19 and TRBJ1-1; 7 bases are a match to TRBD1. The sample taken for sequencing was PBMCs or T cells enriched from blood (not recorded which). The CDR3 region has the DNA TGTGCCAGTAGCAGGGGACAGCTGAACACTGAAGCTTTCTTT. As protein: CASSRGQLNTEAFF.